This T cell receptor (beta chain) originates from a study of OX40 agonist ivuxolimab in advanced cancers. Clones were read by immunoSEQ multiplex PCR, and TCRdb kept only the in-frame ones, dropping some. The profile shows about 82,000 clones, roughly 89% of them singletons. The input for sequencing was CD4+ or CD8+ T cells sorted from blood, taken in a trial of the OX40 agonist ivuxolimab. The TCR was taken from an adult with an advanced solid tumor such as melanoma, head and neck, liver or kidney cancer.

This CDR3 reads CASSQYSQGTDTQYF. CDR3 bases: TGCGCCAGCAGCCAATACTCTCAGGGCACAGATACGCAGTATTTT. The chain carries TRBV4-1 and TRBJ2-3; D gene unclear. Germline values: CDR1 MGHRA, CDR2 YSYEKL. This CDR3 spans 15 amino acids. Trimming cost V 2 bases and J 1 base, with 10 bases left between them.